This TCR beta chain is from a study of blood T cell repertoires in COVID-19. Across the study: Some COVID-19 samples were acute and others convalescent; all came from the United States, Italy and Spain. In each case, the material was cDNA or gDNA derived from T cells, B-cell-depleted T cells, or PBMCs.

Authors' analysis steps: The assay estimated nucleated cells by amplifying reference gene primers. The table came from immunoSEQ multiplex PCR; TCRdb's copy has only in-frame clones and leaves some out. V, J and clone size are taken as reported in that table, and D and trimming were inferred from the DNA itself. The sample consists of around 200,000 clones, approximately 85% of them appearing once. This CDR3 has 12 amino acids. The germline V and J ends were trimmed by 10 bases and 1 base, with 7 bases remaining between them. Germline CDR1 is MDHEN and CDR2 is SYDVKM. V is TRBV28 and J is TRBJ2-2; the D is unclear. The clonotype comes from a human donor with active or convalescent COVID-19. The donor label of this sample is uncertain. The sample was peripheral blood. This chain's CDR3 is CATNRNTGELFF. CDR3 DNA sequence: TGTGCCACCAACAGGAACACCGGGGAGCTGTTTTTT. Full variable domain (missing parts from reference TRBV28 and TRBJ2-2): DVKVTQSSRYLVKRTGEKVFLECVQDMDHENMFWYRQDPGLGLRLIYFSYDVKMKEKGDIPEGYSVSREKKERFSLILESASTNQTSMYLCATNRNTGELFFGEGSRLTVL.